A selection of T cell receptor beta chains follows, all from one sample in a study of beta chain features in type 1 diabetes. Measured with immunoSEQ multiplex PCR; TCRdb has only the in-frame clones, and not every one. This sample has about 400,000 clones, with roughly 12% found just once. The specimen sequenced was naive CD4+ T cells from blood. The receptors were sampled from a man between 18 and 29 years old in good health. The CDR3 runs from the conserved cysteine through the conserved F or W. The D gene is left open where the match is weak. Where a row states a size, it is once, few, many or the class of an expanded clone; other rows omit it.

D gene | J gene | CDR3 length | clone size | V gene | CDR3 protein | CDR3 DNA
TRBD1 | TRBJ1-2 | 16 | few | TRBV4-3 | CASSQAGTGVFYGYTF | TGCGCCAGCAGCCAGGCCGGGACAGGGGTATTCTATGGCTACACCTTC
NA | TRBJ2-1 | 12 | NA | TRBV5-1 | CASTLSRNEQFF | TGCGCCAGCACCCTTTCGAGAAATGAGCAGTTCTTC
NA | TRBJ1-2 | 14 | NA | TRBV14 | CASSPNRVRRGYTF | TGTGCCAGCAGCCCCAACAGGGTCCGGAGGGGCTACACCTTC
TRBD2 | TRBJ2-1 | 15 | NA | TRBV10-3 | CAISDISGGSNEQFF | TGTGCCATCAGTGATATTAGCGGGGGCTCCAATGAGCAGTTCTTC
NA | TRBJ1-3 | 13 | NA | TRBV12-5 | CASGRDNGNTIYF | TGTGCTAGTGGCCGGGACAACGGAAACACCATATATTTT
TRBD1 | TRBJ2-7 | 11 | NA | TRBV20-1 | CSAGQGYEQYF | TGCAGTGCGGGACAGGGGTACGAGCAGTACTTC
NA | TRBJ2-7 | 15 | few | TRBV18 | CASSPTSGYSVGQYF | TGTGCCAGCTCACCAACCTCGGGTTATTCGGTCGGGCAGTACTTC
NA | TRBJ2-5 | 13 | NA | TRBV28 | CASSFQQQETQYF | TGTGCCAGCAGTTTTCAACAACAAGAGACCCAGTACTTC
NA | TRBJ2-3 | 12 | NA | TRBV5-4 | CASSRAARTQYF | TGTGCCAGCAGCCGCGCGGCGCGTACGCAGTATTTT
NA | TRBJ2-7 | 16 | NA | TRBV28 | CASRTLSTSKFYEQYF | TGTGCCAGCAGAACCCTAAGTACGTCGAAATTCTACGAGCAGTACTTC
NA | TRBJ1-4 | 15 | NA | TRBV23-1 | CASCSPQTTNEKLFF | TGCGCCAGCTGCTCCCCCCAGACAACTAATGAAAAACTGTTTTTT
TRBD2 | TRBJ2-3 | 16 | few | TRBV7-2 | CASSSGGAGLTDTQYF | TGTGCCAGTAGTAGCGGGGGGGCCGGTTTGACAGATACGCAGTATTTT
TRBD1 | TRBJ1-5 | 15 | few | TRBV19 | CASRLQGAGNQPQHF | TGTGCCAGTAGGCTACAGGGGGCTGGCAATCAGCCCCAGCATTTT
NA | TRBJ1-6 | 13 | few | TRBV9 | CASSGENNSPLHF | TGTGCCAGCTCAGGGGAGAATAATTCACCCCTCCACTTT
TRBD1 | TRBJ2-7 | 15 | NA | TRBV16 | CASSQRTGAYYEQYF | TGTGCCAGCAGCCAAAGGACAGGGGCCTACTACGAGCAGTACTTC
TRBD1 | TRBJ2-7 | 13 | NA | TRBV2 | CASNSGQSYEQYF | TGTGCCAGCAATTCGGGACAGTCCTACGAGCAGTACTTC
NA | TRBJ2-2 | 14 | few | TRBV29-1 | CSVRTSLSTGELFF | TGCAGCGTTCGAACTAGTCTGAGCACCGGGGAGCTGTTTTTT
TRBD1 | TRBJ2-1 | 17 | NA | TRBV5-4 | CASRKDLGQGGHNEQFF | TGTGCCAGCAGAAAGGACCTGGGACAGGGGGGACACAATGAGCAGTTCTTC
TRBD2 | TRBJ2-7 | 14 | NA | TRBV9 | CASSHGTSGNEQYF | TGTGCCAGCAGCCATGGGACTAGCGGGAACGAGCAGTACTTC
NA | TRBJ1-5 | 13 | NA | TRBV29-1 | CSVGTDNNQPQHF | TGCAGCGTTGGGACAGACAACAATCAGCCCCAGCATTTT
TRBD1 | TRBJ2-2 | 16 | few | TRBV11-2 | CASSLNAGGNTGELFF | TGTGCCAGCAGCCTAAATGCAGGGGGCAACACCGGGGAGCTGTTTTTT
TRBD1 | TRBJ2-3 | 15 | NA | TRBV27 | CASSLRTGGADTQYF | TGTGCCAGCAGTTTAAGGACAGGGGGTGCAGATACGCAGTATTTT
TRBD1 | TRBJ1-6 | 17 | few | TRBV7-2 | CASSSTSGTGYNSPLHF | TGTGCCAGCAGCTCGACCTCCGGGACAGGGTATAATTCACCCCTCCACTTT
NA | TRBJ1-2 | 12 | NA | TRBV2 | CASSVSRRGYTF | TGTGCCAGCAGTGTATCCAGGCGTGGCTACACCTTC
NA | TRBJ1-3 | 13 | few | TRBV10-3 | CAIRTGSGNTIYF | TGTGCCATCAGGACAGGCTCTGGAAACACCATATATTTT
TRBD1 | TRBJ2-1 | 17 | NA | TRBV7-2 | CASSNRRTGGTYNEQFF | TGTGCCAGCAGCAACCGACGGACAGGGGGGACCTACAATGAGCAGTTCTTC
TRBD2 | TRBJ2-5 | 15 | few | TRBV18 | CASSTRTSGKETQYF | TGTGCCAGCTCAACGAGGACTAGCGGAAAAGAGACCCAGTACTTC
NA | TRBJ2-7 | 13 | few | TRBV14 | CASSPWTSYEQYF | TGTGCCAGCAGCCCCTGGACATCCTACGAGCAGTACTTC
TRBD1 | TRBJ2-7 | 13 | few | TRBV29-1 | CSVVRQGTYEQYF | TGCAGCGTGGTGCGACAGGGAACCTACGAGCAGTACTTC
TRBD2 | TRBJ2-5 | 15 | few | TRBV2 | CASTRSGGGQETQYF | TGTGCCAGCACCCGAAGCGGGGGGGGACAAGAGACCCAGTACTTC
NA | TRBJ2-1 | 15 | NA | TRBV2 | CASSEWRGVGNEQFF | TGTGCCAGCAGTGAATGGAGGGGTGTGGGCAATGAGCAGTTCTTC
TRBD2 | TRBJ2-1 | 16 | few | TRBV19 | CATGLAGPRKYNEQFF | TGTGCCACGGGACTAGCGGGGCCTCGGAAATACAATGAGCAGTTCTTC
NA | TRBJ2-7 | 14 | NA | TRBV7-8 | CASSLGRGPYEQYF | TGTGCCAGCAGCTTAGGAAGGGGTCCCTACGAGCAGTACTTC
NA | TRBJ1-1 | 14 | NA | TRBV15 | CATSRVRVNTEAFF | TGTGCCACCAGCAGAGTCAGGGTGAACACTGAAGCTTTCTTT
TRBD2 | TRBJ2-1 | 16 | NA | TRBV9 | CASSVDLASGRNEQFF | TGTGCCAGCAGCGTAGATCTGGCTAGCGGGAGAAATGAGCAGTTCTTC
TRBD2 | TRBJ2-5 | 16 | few | TRBV7-2 | CASGKGLAGTSETQYF | TGTGCCAGCGGCAAGGGACTAGCGGGAACGTCCGAGACCCAGTACTTC
TRBD2 | TRBJ2-5 | 16 | NA | TRBV7-9 | CASSLGASGYQETQYF | TGTGCCAGCAGCTTAGGAGCTAGCGGCTACCAAGAGACCCAGTACTTC
NA | TRBJ1-1 | 13 | few | TRBV28 | CASSLSVDTEAFF | TGTGCCAGCAGTTTATCGGTGGACACTGAAGCTTTCTTT
NA | TRBJ1-2 | 15 | NA | TRBV7-9 | CASSDRTPENYGYTF | TGTGCCAGCAGCGATAGGACACCGGAGAACTATGGCTACACCTTC
TRBD2 | TRBJ2-1 | 15 | NA | TRBV4-1 | CASSQKGLAGGQQFF | TGCGCCAGCAGCCAAAAGGGACTAGCGGGAGGACAACAGTTCTTC
TRBD1 | TRBJ1-1 | 12 | NA | TRBV30 | CAYTRGLYEAFF | TGTGCCTACACCAGGGGGCTCTACGAAGCTTTCTTT
TRBD2 | TRBJ2-1 | 17 | NA | TRBV4-1 | CASSQVPGGRADNEQFF | TGCGCCAGCAGCCAAGTCCCCGGCGGGAGGGCCGACAATGAGCAGTTCTTC
NA | TRBJ1-2 | 12 | NA | TRBV5-1 | CASSLAGNGYTF | TGCGCCAGCAGCTTGGCAGGGAATGGCTACACCTTC
TRBD2 | TRBJ2-3 | 15 | few | TRBV11-2 | CASSSRLAGGDTQYF | TGTGCCAGCAGCTCGAGACTAGCGGGGGGAGATACGCAGTATTTT
TRBD1 | TRBJ2-5 | 14 | few | TRBV5-1 | CASSFQGAQETQYF | TGCGCCAGCAGCTTTCAGGGGGCCCAAGAGACCCAGTACTTC
NA | TRBJ1-2 | 13 | NA | TRBV9 | CASSSGGNYGYTF | TGTGCCAGCAGTTCGGGGGGGAACTATGGCTACACCTTC
NA | TRBJ1-5 | 14 | NA | TRBV19 | CASSNSAGDQPQHF | TGTGCCAGTAGTAATTCGGCAGGGGATCAGCCCCAGCATTTT
TRBD1 | TRBJ1-2 | 13 | NA | TRBV7-8 | CASRGQGARGYTF | TGTGCCAGCAGGGGACAGGGGGCGCGGGGCTACACCTTC
NA | TRBJ2-6 | 15 | few | TRBV9 | CASGNEGSGANVLTF | TGTGCCAGCGGAAACGAGGGCTCTGGGGCCAACGTCCTGACTTTC
NA | TRBJ1-3 | 16 | NA | TRBV18 | CASSPRVEISGNTIYF | TGTGCCAGCTCACCACGTGTAGAAATCTCTGGAAACACCATATATTTT
TRBD1 | TRBJ1-2 | 14 | few | TRBV29-1 | CSVEDLVRGHGYTF | TGCAGCGTTGAAGATCTTGTCAGGGGGCATGGCTACACCTTC
NA | TRBJ2-5 | 13 | NA | TRBV11-2 | CASSPVIRETQYF | TGTGCCAGCAGCCCGGTCATCCGAGAGACCCAGTACTTC